This T cell receptor beta chain is from a study of beta chain features in type 1 diabetes. V was trimmed by 0 bases and J by 10 bases, leaving 9 bases between them. Germline-derived CDR1 and CDR2 are GTSNPN and SVGIG (reference sequence). CDR3 length: 11 amino acids. Since all of the isolated RNA was reverse transcribed, expressed TCRB transcripts were what got sequenced. TCRdb keeps only in-frame clones here, not all; method: immunoSEQ multiplex PCR. Of roughly 180,000 clones in the sample, approximately 8.4% were seen once. Comments on this clone: Its target is not known.

General study results and limits: Whether TCRB rearrangement is influenced by HLA type went unresolved here. Shorter TCRB CDR3s, moderately but significantly so, were found in Type 1 diabetes patients in all four CD4+ subsets.

V and J are TRBV30 and TRBJ1-1, with D perhaps TRBD1 (5 bases). The sample consisted of central memory CD4+ T cells from blood. This TCR was sampled from a man younger than 35 with type 1 diabetes. Written as DNA, the CDR3 is TGTGCCTGGAGTGTACAGGCAATAGCTTTCTTT. It codes for CAWSVQAIAFF.